A single sample gave rise to the 18 T cell receptor beta chains below, sequenced in a study of shared clonotypes between healthy human individuals. Using immunoSEQ multiplex PCR, the repertoire was profiled, and TCRdb retains in-frame clones only, with some absent. Altogether around 1.5 million clones are present, nearly 99% being singletons, with the ten largest covering approximately 0.44%. Sequences were obtained from naive CD4+ T cells sorted from blood. The subset is: CD45RA+ positively selected. These receptors all come from a man aged 25 to 40 in good health.

The chain is built from TRBV5-1 and TRBJ2-3; TRBD2 agrees at 8 bases. Germline trimming cut 7 bases from V and 4 bases from J; bases unmatched to any gene: 8. The CDR3 length is 14 residues. The germline CDR1 and CDR2 sequences are SGHRS and YFSETQ. CDR3 nucleotide sequence: TGCGCCAGCTCATGGAGCGGGAGCTCAGATACGCAGTATTTT. Its protein product is CASSWSGSSDTQYF.

In regard to this clone: Different DNA sequences within this sample yield the same CDR3. V usage is TRBV7-3 and J usage is TRBJ2-3; no firm D call. CDR1 and CDR2 from the germline V gene are SGHTA and FQGTGA. The CDR3 runs to 13 residues. V was trimmed by 2 bases and J by 1 base, leaving 4 bases between them. The CDR3: CASSLGGTDTQYF. In DNA, the CDR3 is TGTGCCAGCAGCTTAGGTGGCACAGATACGCAGTATTTT.

The J gene is TRBJ2-1, the V gene TRBV5-1; D is perhaps TRBD1 (6 bases). From germline, CDR1 is SGHRS and CDR2 YFSETQ. This CDR3 has 15 residues. V was pared by 4 bases and J by 8 bases, with 19 bases between. The CDR3 loop is CASSLSTGNIDEQFF. CDR3 coding DNA: TGCGCCAGCAGCCTCTCTACAGGGAATATCGATGAGCAGTTCTTC.

The chain links TRBV5-1 to TRBJ2-6; unclear D gene. This CDR3 is 16 amino acids long. Germline CDR1 is SGHRS and CDR2 is YFSETQ. V was trimmed by 1 base and J by 0 bases, leaving 8 bases between them. Here the CDR3 reads CASSLWPSSGANVLTF. Written as DNA, the CDR3 is TGCGCCAGCAGCTTGTGGCCAAGCTCTGGGGCCAACGTCCTGACTTTC. The full variable domain, its missing parts supplied by reference TRBV5-1 and TRBJ2-6, is KAGVTQTPRYLIKTRGQQVTLSCSPISGHRSVSWYQQTPGQGLQFLFEYFSETQRNKGNFPGRFSGRQFSNSRSEMNVSTLELGDSALYLCASSLWPSSGANVLTFGAGSRLTVL.

The CDR3 region is CASSGQGDRVFNEQFF. The DNA for the CDR3 is TGTGCCAGCAGCGGACAGGGTGATAGGGTGTTCAATGAGCAGTTCTTC. This sequence joins TRBV11-3 and TRBJ2-1; 8 bases are a match to TRBD1. The CDR3 extends over 16 amino acids. Unmatched junction bases numbered 12, after V lost 5 bases and J lost 6 bases. CDR1 is SGHNT, CDR2 YENEEA, per germline. Full variable domain (outside the CDR3, taken from reference TRBV11-3 and TRBJ2-1): EAGVVQSPRYKIIEKKQPVAFWCNPISGHNTLYWYLQNLGQGPELLIRYENEEAVDDSQLPKDRFSAERLKGVDSTLKIQPAELGDSAVYLCASSGQGDRVFNEQFFGPGTRLTVL.

This clone showed up just a few times. The J gene is TRBJ1-5, the V gene TRBV6-4, with D possibly being TRBD1 (5 bases). V dropped 2 bases and J dropped 1 base, with 6 bases sitting between them. Germline assignment: CDR1 MRHNA and CDR2 SNTAGT. CDR3 length equals 14 residues. CDR3 coding DNA: TGTGCCAGCAGTGACAGGGACAGCAATCAGCCCCAGCATTTT. The encoded protein is CASSDRDSNQPQHF.

The chain combines TRBV6-1 with TRBJ2-5; TRBD1 might be the D (6 bases). Germline lookup yields CDR1 MNHNS and CDR2 SASEGT. V shed 7 bases and J shed 2 bases, with 14 bases lying between them. The CDR3 spans 14 residues. The CDR3 here is CASTPWTAQETQYF. Written as DNA, the CDR3 is TGTGCCAGCACCCCATGGACAGCTCAAGAGACCCAGTACTTC.

This sequence joins TRBV2 and TRBJ2-7, with D possibly called TRBD1 or TRBD2 (5 bases each). Looked up from germline, CDR1 is SNHLY and CDR2 is FYNNEI. V lost 6 bases, J lost 4 bases, and 19 bases lay in between. The CDR3 totals 15 residues. The CDR3 coding sequence is TGTGCCAGCAGCTTCACGGGACGCCAACTTTACGAGCAGTACTTC. Encoded protein: CASSFTGRQLYEQYF.

The rearrangement joins TRBV28 to TRBJ1-5, with D hard to call. CDR1 and CDR2 (germline): MDHEN, SYDVKM. The V and J ends lost 3 bases and 7 bases respectively, with 16 bases between them. CDR3 length equals 15 residues. As DNA, the CDR3 is TGTGCCAGCAGTTTTTTTCCCTATCGGGTCCAGCCCCAGCATTTT. Encoded protein: CASSFFPYRVQPQHF.

This clone was recorded once. V usage is TRBV5-5 and J usage is TRBJ2-2; 7 positions agree with TRBD2. The CDR3 runs to 15 residues. Germline V gene lookup returns CDR1 SGHKS and CDR2 YYEKEE (reference sequence). Trimming at V came to 4 bases and at J to 4 bases, leaving 7 bases not matched to a gene. The chain's CDR3 is CASSLREAGTGELFF. The CDR3 coding sequence is TGTGCCAGCAGCCTCCGGGAGGCGGGCACCGGGGAGCTGTTTTTT.

The genes are TRBV5-4 and TRBJ2-7, with D possibly TRBD1 on 6 matching bases. V lost 5 bases to trimming and J lost 0 bases, with 9 bases between them. Per germline, CDR1 SGHNT and CDR2 YYREEE (reference sequence). The CDR3 is made up of 13 amino acids. The CDR3 nucleotides read TGTGCCAGCAGTCGACAGGACTCCTACGAGCAGTACTTC. As protein: CASSRQDSYEQYF.

V and J are TRBV10-3 and TRBJ2-1, with TRBD1 matching over 9 bases. CDR3 length: 14 residues. With V trimmed by 2 bases and J by 7 bases, 3 bases remained unmatched. Germline V gives CDR1 ENHRY, CDR2 SYGVKD. CDR3 bases: TGTGCCATCAGTGAGGGGACAGGGAGGAATGAGCAGTTCTTC. Translating gives CAISEGTGRNEQFF.

The rearrangement uses TRBV5-6 and TRBJ2-7; 10 bases agree with TRBD2. The CDR3 consists of 15 residues. Losses at the gene ends were 2 bases for V and 3 bases for J; bases not matched to a gene: 5. Germline V gives CDR1 SGHDT, CDR2 YYEEEE. The chain's CDR3 is CASSFPSGSIYEQYF. Written as DNA, the CDR3 is TGTGCCAGCAGCTTTCCTAGCGGGAGTATCTACGAGCAGTACTTC.

The rearrangement links TRBV30 to TRBJ2-7; D is perhaps TRBD1 or TRBD2 (5 bases each). This CDR3 is built from 11 residues. Germline CDR1 GTSNPN, CDR2 SVGIG (reference sequence). V lost 1 base to trimming and J lost 12 bases, with 13 bases between them. Here the CDR3 reads CAWSDSGTVYF. In DNA, the CDR3 is TGTGCCTGGAGTGACTCCGGGACCGTGTACTTC.

Regarding this clone: Other DNA variants within this sample encode the same CDR3. This chain connects TRBV5-1 to TRBJ2-7; 9 bases match TRBD1. Germline trimming cut 4 bases from V and 1 base from J; bases unmatched to any gene: 3. Germline lookup yields CDR1 SGHRS and CDR2 YFSETQ. The CDR3 loop spans 14 amino acids. CDR3 protein: CASSRGTGSYEQYF. CDR3 in DNA: TGCGCCAGCAGCCGAGGGACAGGGTCCTACGAGCAGTACTTC. The variable domain in full, with the rest retrieved from reference TRBV5-1 and TRBJ2-7, is KAGVTQTPRYLIKTRGQQVTLSCSPISGHRSVSWYQQTPGQGLQFLFEYFSETQRNKGNFPGRFSGRQFSNSRSEMNVSTLELGDSALYLCASSRGTGSYEQYFGPGTRLTVT.

This clone occurred once. This chain connects TRBV7-2 to TRBJ2-3, with D possibly being TRBD2 (6 bases). Between the trimmed V and J ends, which lost 4 bases and 7 bases, there was a span of 15 bases. This CDR3 region has 14 residues. Germline CDR1 reads SGHTA; CDR2 reads FQGNSA. The CDR3 spells CASSSGGATNTQYF. DNA of the CDR3: TGTGCCAGCAGCTCCGGGGGAGCGACGAATACGCAGTATTTT.

Remarks on this clone: Other DNA sequences from this sample encode an identical CDR3 as well. This sequence joins TRBV9 and TRBJ1-2, with D possibly TRBD1 on 6 matching bases. The V gene lost 0 bases and the J gene lost 1 base, with 7 bases spanning the gap. The CDR3 has 14 residues. Germline lookup yields CDR1 SGDLS and CDR2 YYNGEE. The CDR3, as DNA: TGTGCCAGCAGCGTAGGAGGGGGTAACTATGGCTACACCTTC. The encoded protein is CASSVGGGNYGYTF. The whole variable domain, filled in from reference TRBV9 and TRBJ1-2, reads DSGVTQTPKHLITATGQRVTLRCSPRSGDLSVYWYQQSLDQGLQFLIQYYNGEERAKGNILERFSAQQFPDLHSELNLSSLELGDSALYFCASSVGGGNYGYTFGSGTRLTVV.

J is TRBJ2-1 and V is TRBV5-1; TRBD2 matches at 12 bases. V shed 0 bases and J 7 bases; nucleotides not matched to a gene: 8. The CDR3 sequence is 17 residues long. CDR1 SGHRS and CDR2 YFSETQ come from the germline V gene. In DNA form, the CDR3 reads TGCGCCAGCAGCTTGGGGGGAACTAGCGGGAGGATGAATGAGCAGTTCTTC. Protein product: CASSLGGTSGRMNEQFF.